This T cell receptor beta chain was observed in a study of blood T cells in healthy people across ages. Deletions cut 0 bases from V and 4 bases from J, with 10 bases between. The CDR3 has 14 residues. Per the germline V gene, CDR1 is SGHRS and CDR2 is YFSETQ. Study conclusions and caveats: Across the age range, TCR beta diversity per million T cells fell in a roughly linear way. The study found more naive CD4+ cells and higher diversity in long-lived than aged donors.

This clonotype was observed a few times. Its specificity is not known. Alongside a J-beta primer mix, a sample-barcoded 5' primer served in a second PCR lasting 7 to 11 cycles. Every cDNA was tagged by a template-switch adaptor with 12 random nucleotides. Using its own MiXCR run on the 5' RACE reads, TCRdb lists one record per CDR3 protein. Of about 640,000 distinct CDR3 sequences detected, approximately 30% appear once; the ten largest clones hold approximately 14%. Material: blood. This chain joins TRBV5-1 and TRBJ1-1; possibly TRBD1 for D (6 bases). This TCR came from a woman of 80 years or more in good health. In nucleotides, the CDR3 is TGCGCCAGCAGCTTGGCGGGGGCGAGCACTGAAGCTTTCTTT. It codes for CASSLAGASTEAFF.